This T cell receptor beta chain came from a study of cytomegalovirus exposure and HLA in healthy donors. For this clone: Its antigen remains unidentified.

The PCR had 60 Vbeta and 13 Jbeta primers. Measured with immunoSEQ multiplex PCR; TCRdb has only the in-frame clones, and not every one. The data contain 250,000 to 350,000 clones, under 90% of them singletons. Study-level points and caveats: A later analysis reported that several of the most significant clusters appeared to be linked to common viral pathogens, among them Epstein-Barr virus. Later on, analysis showed that most CMV-associated TCR beta chains appeared to be HLA-restricted.

Germline V gene lookup returns CDR1 MDHEN and CDR2 SYDVKM. V dropped 2 bases and J dropped 3 bases, with 5 bases sitting between them. The CDR3 spans 12 residues. The source is a girl aged 2 to 9 in good health and CMV-seronegative. Sequencing used PBMCs. V is TRBV28 and J is TRBJ2-7; D is unclear. The CDR3 spells CASSLLLYEQYF. CDR3 sequence (DNA): TGTGCCAGCAGTTTACTCCTCTACGAGCAGTACTTC.